This entry is about one T cell receptor beta chain. Its matching antigen is unknown. This sample was included in a study of T cells after yellow fever vaccination. General study results and limits: Repertoires obtained by FACS sorting could include abundant clonotypes that entered as contaminants from the bulk population.

Per the germline V gene, CDR1 is SGHNT and CDR2 is YYREEE (reference sequence). This CDR3 has 16 residues. With 2 bases clipped from V and 4 bases from J, the junction kept 11 bases outside the gene matches. TCRdb fed the 5' RACE reads into MiXCR, producing one record per CDR3 protein. The sample comprises about 320,000 distinct CDR3 sequences, over 3.5% of which are singletons, and roughly 21% rests with the top ten. The source of this sequence is a man aged 18 to 30 who received the YFV17D yellow fever vaccine. The chain joins TRBV5-4 to TRBJ2-7, with 8 bases aligning to TRBD2. The source was PBMCs, collected 15 days after the yellow fever booster vaccination. The CDR3 protein is CASSFGGGAEGYEQYF. DNA of the CDR3: TGTGCCAGCAGCTTCGGGGGGGGAGCCGAGGGTTACGAGCAGTACTTC.